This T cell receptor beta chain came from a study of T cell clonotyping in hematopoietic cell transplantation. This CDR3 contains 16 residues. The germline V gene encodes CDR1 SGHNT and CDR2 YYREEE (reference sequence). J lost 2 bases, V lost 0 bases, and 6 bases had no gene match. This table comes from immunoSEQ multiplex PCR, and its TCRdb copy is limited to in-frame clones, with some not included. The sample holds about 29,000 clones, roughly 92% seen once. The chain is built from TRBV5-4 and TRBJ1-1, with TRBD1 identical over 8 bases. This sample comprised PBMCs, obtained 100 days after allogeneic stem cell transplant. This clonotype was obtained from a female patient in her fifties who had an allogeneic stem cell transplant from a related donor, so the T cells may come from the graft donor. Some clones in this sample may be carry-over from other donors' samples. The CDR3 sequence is CASSLGRQGRNTEAFF. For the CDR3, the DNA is TGTGCCAGCAGCTTGGGCCGACAGGGGCGAAACACTGAAGCTTTCTTT.